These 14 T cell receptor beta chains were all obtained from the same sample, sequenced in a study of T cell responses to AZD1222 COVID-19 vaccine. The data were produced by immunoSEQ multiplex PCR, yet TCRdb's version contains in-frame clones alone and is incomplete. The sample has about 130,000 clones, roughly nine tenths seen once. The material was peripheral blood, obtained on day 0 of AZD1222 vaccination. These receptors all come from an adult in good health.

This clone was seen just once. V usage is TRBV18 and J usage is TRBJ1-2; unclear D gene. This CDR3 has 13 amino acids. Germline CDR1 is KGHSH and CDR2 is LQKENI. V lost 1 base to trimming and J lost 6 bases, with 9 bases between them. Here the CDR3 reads CASSPRGSDGYTF. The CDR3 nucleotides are TGTGCCAGCTCACCACGGGGAAGTGATGGCTACACCTTC.

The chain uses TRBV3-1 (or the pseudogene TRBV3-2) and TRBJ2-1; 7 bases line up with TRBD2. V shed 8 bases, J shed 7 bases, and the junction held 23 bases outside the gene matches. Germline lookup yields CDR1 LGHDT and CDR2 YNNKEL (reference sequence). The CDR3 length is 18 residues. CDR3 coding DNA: TGTGCCAGCTCCAGGCCGGCCCGCAGCGGGATAATGGGAAATGAGCAGTTCTTC. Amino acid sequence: CASSRPARSGIMGNEQFF.

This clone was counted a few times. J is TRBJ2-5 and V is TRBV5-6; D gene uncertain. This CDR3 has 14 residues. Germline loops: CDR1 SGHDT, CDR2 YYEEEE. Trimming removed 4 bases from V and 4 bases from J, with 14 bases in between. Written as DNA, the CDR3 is TGTGCCAGCAGCCACAATGCTCTCCTAGAGACCCAGTACTTC. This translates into CASSHNALLETQYF.

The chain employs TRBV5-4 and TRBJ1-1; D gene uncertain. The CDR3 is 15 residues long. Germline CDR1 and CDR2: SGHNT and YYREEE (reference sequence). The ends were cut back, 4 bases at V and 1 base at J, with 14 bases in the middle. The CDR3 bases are TGTGCCAGCAGCCGGGGTACAGAAAAGAACACTGAAGCTTTCTTT. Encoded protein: CASSRGTEKNTEAFF.

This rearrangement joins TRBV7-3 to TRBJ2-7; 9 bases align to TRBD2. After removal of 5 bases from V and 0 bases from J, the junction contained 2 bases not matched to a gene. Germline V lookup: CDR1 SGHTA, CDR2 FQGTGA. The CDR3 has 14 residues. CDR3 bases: TGTGCCAGCAGCCCTAGCGGGACCTCCTACGAGCAGTACTTC. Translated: CASSPSGTSYEQYF.

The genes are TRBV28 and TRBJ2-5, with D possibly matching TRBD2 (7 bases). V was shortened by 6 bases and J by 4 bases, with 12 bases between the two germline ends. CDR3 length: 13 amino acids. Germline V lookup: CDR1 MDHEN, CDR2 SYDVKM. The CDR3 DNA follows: TGTGCCAGCAGCGGGGGGCGAGGAGAGACCCAGTACTTC. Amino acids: CASSGGRGETQYF.

CDR3 sequence: CASSPPGQGAGGYTF. The DNA of the CDR3 is TGTGCCAGCAGTCCGCCGGGACAGGGGGCCGGGGGCTACACCTTC. V and J are TRBV6-2 or TRBV6-3 and TRBJ1-2; 12 bases agree with TRBD1. Germline V gene lookup returns CDR1 MNHEY and CDR2 SVGEGT. With 5 bases clipped from V and 8 bases from J, the junction kept 9 bases outside the gene matches. This CDR3 is built from 15 residues.

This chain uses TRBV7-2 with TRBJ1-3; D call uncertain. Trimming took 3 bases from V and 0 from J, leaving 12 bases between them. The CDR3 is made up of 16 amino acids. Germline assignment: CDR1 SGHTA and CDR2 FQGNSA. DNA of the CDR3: TGTGCCAGCAGCTTTGGTTACGGATTCTCTGGAAACACCATATATTTT. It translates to CASSFGYGFSGNTIYF. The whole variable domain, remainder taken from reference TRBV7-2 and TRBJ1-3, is GAGVSQSPSNKVTEKGKDVELRCDPISGHTALYWYRQSLGQGLEFLIYFQGNSAPDKSGLPSDRFSAERTGGSVSTLTIQRTQQEDSAVYLCASSFGYGFSGNTIYFGEGSWLTVV.

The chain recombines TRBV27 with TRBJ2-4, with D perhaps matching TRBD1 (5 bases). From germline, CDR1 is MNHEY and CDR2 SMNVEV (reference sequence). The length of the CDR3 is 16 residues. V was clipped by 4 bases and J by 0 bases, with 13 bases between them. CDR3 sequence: CASSSPDTLAKNIQYF. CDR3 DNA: TGTGCCAGCAGTTCCCCGGACACCTTAGCCAAAAACATTCAGTACTTC.

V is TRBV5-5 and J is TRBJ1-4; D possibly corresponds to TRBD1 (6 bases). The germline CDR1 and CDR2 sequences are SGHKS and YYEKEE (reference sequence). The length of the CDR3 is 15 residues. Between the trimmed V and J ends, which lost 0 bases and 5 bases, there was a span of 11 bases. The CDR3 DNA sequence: TGTGCCAGCAGCTTGGGGGCAGGGGAAAATGAAAAACTGTTTTTT. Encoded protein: CASSLGAGENEKLFF.

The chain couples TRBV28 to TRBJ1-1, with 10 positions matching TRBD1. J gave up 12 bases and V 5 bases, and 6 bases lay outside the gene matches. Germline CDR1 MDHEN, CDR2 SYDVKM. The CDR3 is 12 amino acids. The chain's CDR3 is CASSADRGKTFF. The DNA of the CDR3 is TGTGCCAGCAGTGCGGACAGGGGGAAAACTTTCTTT.

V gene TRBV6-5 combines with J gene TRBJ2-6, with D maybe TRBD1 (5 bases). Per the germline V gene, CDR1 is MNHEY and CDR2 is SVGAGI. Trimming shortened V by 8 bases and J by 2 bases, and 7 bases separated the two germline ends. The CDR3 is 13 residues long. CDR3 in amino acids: CASVRAGANVLTF. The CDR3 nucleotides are TGTGCCAGCGTCAGGGCTGGGGCCAACGTCCTGACTTTC.

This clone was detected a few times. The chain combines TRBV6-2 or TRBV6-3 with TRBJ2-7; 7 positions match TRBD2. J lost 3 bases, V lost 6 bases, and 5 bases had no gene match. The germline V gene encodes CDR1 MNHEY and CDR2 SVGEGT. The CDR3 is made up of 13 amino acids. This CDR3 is CASSPWGGYEQYF. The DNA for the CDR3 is TGTGCCAGCAGCCCTTGGGGGGGCTACGAGCAGTACTTC.

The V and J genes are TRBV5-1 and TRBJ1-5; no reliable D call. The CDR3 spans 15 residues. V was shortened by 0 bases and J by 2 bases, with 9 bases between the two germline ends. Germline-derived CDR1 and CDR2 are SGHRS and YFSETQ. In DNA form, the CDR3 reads TGCGCCAGCAGCTTGGAAGGGTTGGGCAATCAGCCCCAGCATTTT. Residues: CASSLEGLGNQPQHF.